This TCR beta chain was sequenced in a study of T-cell reconstitution after alpha-beta-depleted transplantation in children. The TCRbeta library was prepared with unique molecular identifiers. TCRdb fed the PCR reads into MiXCR, producing one record per CDR3 protein. The table has about 400,000 distinct CDR3 sequences, 13% seen once. The length of the CDR3 is 14 residues. CDR1 and CDR2 (germline): LGHNA, YSLEER. V lost 0 bases and J 5 bases, leaving 11 bases between the germline ends. This clonotype occurred a few times. The sequencing used PBMCs, collected from the stem cell graft. The gene calls are TRBV4-3 and TRBJ2-7; a weak D match, TRBD1 (5 bases). The clonotype originates from a human donor who donated a stem cell graft to a child with Fanconi anemia. CDR3 region: CASSQEATDHEQYF. The CDR3 coding sequence is TGCGCCAGCAGCCAAGAGGCGACAGACCACGAGCAGTACTTC.